The 18 T cell receptor beta chains below all came from one sample that was sequenced in a study of T cell responses to AZD1222 COVID-19 vaccine. Data came from immunoSEQ multiplex PCR; TCRdb stores just in-frame clones and leaves some out. The data hold 140,000 to 150,000 clones, with about 93% observed a single time. The sequences come from peripheral blood, collected on day 0 of AZD1222 vaccination. These receptors were obtained from an adult in good health.

This clone was picked up a small number of times. This CDR3 reads CASSQDVTSSYEQYF. The CDR3, as DNA: TGTGCCAGCAGCCAAGATGTCACTAGCTCCTACGAGCAGTACTTC. The rearrangement joins TRBV3-1 (or the pseudogene TRBV3-2) to TRBJ2-7; tentatively, D is TRBD2 (5 bases). Germline loops: CDR1 LGHDT, CDR2 YNNKEL (reference sequence). This CDR3 is built from 15 residues. The V end was cut by 0 bases, the J end by 0 bases, with 9 bases between.

The chain couples TRBV28 to TRBJ2-5; TRBD1 matches 7 bases. Germline CDR1 is MDHEN and CDR2 is SYDVKM. The CDR3 has 14 amino acids. The J segment lost 1 base and the V segment lost 6 bases, leaving 5 bases of the junction unmatched. The CDR3 loop reads CASSLRQGQETQYF. CDR3 nucleotides: TGTGCCAGCAGCCTCAGACAGGGCCAAGAGACCCAGTACTTC.

The V and J genes are TRBV13 and TRBJ2-1; D ambiguous. This CDR3 region has 15 residues. Per germline, CDR1 PRHDT and CDR2 FYEKMQ (reference sequence). V lost 1 base, J lost 0 bases, and 7 bases lay in between. CDR3 loop: CASSLALSSYNEQFF. The CDR3 coding sequence is TGTGCCAGCAGCTTAGCGCTGAGCTCCTACAATGAGCAGTTCTTC.

The CDR3 DNA follows: TGTGCCAGCAGCTGGACTATAGGAGCGGTGAGCTCCTACGAGCAGTACTTC. This codes for CASSWTIGAVSSYEQYF. The rearrangement joins TRBV5-6 to TRBJ2-7, with D maybe TRBD2 (6 bases). CDR1 is SGHDT and CDR2 is YYEEEE in the germline V gene. The CDR3 is made up of 17 amino acids. V was pared by 3 bases and J by 0 bases, with 19 bases between.

V and J are TRBV5-5 and TRBJ1-4, with D uncertain. The length of the CDR3 is 16 residues. Looked up from germline, CDR1 is SGHKS and CDR2 is YYEKEE (reference sequence). Between the trimmed V and J ends, which lost 4 bases and 2 bases, there was a span of 15 bases. The CDR3 reads CASSPLPETTNEKLFF. The DNA of the CDR3 is TGTGCCAGCAGCCCCCTCCCAGAGACTACTAATGAAAAACTGTTTTTT.

The J gene is TRBJ1-4, the V gene TRBV3-1 (or the pseudogene TRBV3-2), with a tentative D call TRBD1 (5 bases). From germline, CDR1 is LGHDT and CDR2 YNNKEL (reference sequence). This CDR3 has 15 amino acids. Trimming stripped 0 bases from V and 3 bases from J, with 8 bases between. In DNA, the CDR3 is TGTGCCAGCAGCCAAGATATAGGGGCTAATGAAAAACTGTTTTTT. Translation gives CASSQDIGANEKLFF.

The chain recombines TRBV10-1 with TRBJ1-1; D unclear. The CDR3 totals 13 residues. CDR1 and CDR2 (germline): WNHNN, SYGVQD (reference sequence). Trimming shortened V by 0 bases and J by 12 bases, and 14 bases separated the two germline ends. DNA of the CDR3: TGCGCCAGCAGTGAGTCGGCGGGAGTGATTCCTTTCTTT. This encodes CASSESAGVIPFF.

The chain has TRBV5-4 and TRBJ1-1, with TRBD1 identical over 10 bases. This CDR3 is built from 15 residues. The V gene's germline CDR1 is SGHNT and CDR2 YYREEE (reference sequence). V lost 4 bases and J lost 4; bases outside the gene matches: 7. The CDR3 loop is CASSNSGQGTTEAFF. CDR3 sequence (DNA): TGTGCCAGCAGCAATTCGGGACAGGGGACCACTGAAGCTTTCTTT.

V gene TRBV30 combines with J gene TRBJ2-6; TRBD1 matches 7 bases. Germline loops: CDR1 GTSNPN, CDR2 SVGIG (reference sequence). The CDR3 sequence is 17 residues long. Trimming removed 5 bases from V and 2 bases from J; junction bases left unmatched: 12. CDR3 region: CAWATGTAYAGANVLTF. In nucleotides, the CDR3 is TGTGCCTGGGCCACCGGGACAGCTTATGCTGGGGCCAACGTCCTGACTTTC.

The chain is built from TRBV12-3 or TRBV12-4 and TRBJ2-7; D possibly corresponds to TRBD1 (6 bases). CDR3 length: 13 residues. V gave up 1 base and J gave up 5 bases, with 9 bases separating them. The CDR3 region is CASSLDRAHEQYF. The CDR3 coding sequence is TGTGCCAGCAGTTTAGACAGGGCCCACGAGCAGTACTTC.

The chain joins TRBV18 to TRBJ1-2; D unclear. The V gene lost 2 bases and the J gene lost 3 bases, with 4 bases spanning the gap. CDR3 length: 12 amino acids. Germline V gene sequence: CDR1 KGHSH, CDR2 LQKENI. The CDR3 protein is CASSPGDYGYTF. CDR3 DNA sequence: TGTGCCAGCTCACCAGGGGACTATGGCTACACCTTC.

This clone was counted once. This rearrangement joins TRBV20-1 to TRBJ2-5; D is unclear. Trimming pared 4 bases from V and 2 bases from J, leaving 17 bases between. The CDR3 spans 15 residues. Germline-derived CDR1 and CDR2 are DFQATT and SNEGSKA (reference sequence). The CDR3: CSAIDGGMNQETQYF. The DNA of the CDR3 is TGCAGTGCTATTGACGGCGGAATGAATCAAGAGACCCAGTACTTC.

The rearrangement links TRBV10-3 to TRBJ2-7; 14 bases fit TRBD2. The V gene end was trimmed by 1 base and the J gene end by 7 bases; junction bases not matched to a gene: 6. The germline gives CDR1 ENHRY, CDR2 SYGVKD. This CDR3 is 16 amino acids long. The CDR3 region is CAISEFTGLAGVEQYF. CDR3 sequence (DNA): TGTGCCATCAGTGAGTTCACGGGACTAGCGGGAGTTGAGCAGTACTTC.

This chain joins TRBV27 and TRBJ2-2; 7 bases match TRBD1. The germline gives CDR1 MNHEY, CDR2 SMNVEV (reference sequence). The CDR3 has 14 residues. Losses at the gene ends were 7 bases for V and 1 base for J; bases not matched to a gene: 3. Written as DNA, the CDR3 is TGTGCCAGCAAACGGACAGGGAACACCGGGGAGCTGTTTTTT. This sequence encodes CASKRTGNTGELFF.

In DNA, the CDR3 is TGTGCCATCAGTGACACGAACACCGGGGAGCTGTTTTTT. Its translation: CAISDTNTGELFF. This chain links TRBV10-3 with TRBJ2-2; D ambiguous. Per germline, CDR1 ENHRY and CDR2 SYGVKD. The V end lost 3 bases, the J end lost 0 bases, and 2 bases lay between the germline ends. This CDR3 is built from 13 residues.

The rearrangement links TRBV12-5 to TRBJ1-1, with no clear D. Germline-derived CDR1 and CDR2 are LGHNT and FRNRAP. This CDR3 comprises 13 residues. Trimming left V 8 bases short and J 5 bases short, with 15 bases between. The CDR3 DNA follows: TGTGCTAGTACTGAGGGAGGATGGACTGAAGCTTTCTTT. This sequence encodes CASTEGGWTEAFF.

The chain has TRBV10-1 and TRBJ1-1, with 10 bases identical to TRBD1. CDR3 length: 15 amino acids. Germline CDR1 WNHNN, CDR2 SYGVQD (reference sequence). Trimming took 10 bases from V and 4 from J; bases not matched to a gene: 12. The CDR3 protein is CATRPGTGEGTEAFF. The CDR3 DNA follows: TGCGCCACCCGTCCCGGGACAGGGGAAGGCACTGAAGCTTTCTTT.

V gene TRBV30 combines with J gene TRBJ1-5, with D tentatively TRBD1 (5 bases). The CDR3 totals 13 residues. Trimming took 0 bases from V and 4 from J, leaving 7 bases between them. Germline loops: CDR1 GTSNPN, CDR2 SVGIG (reference sequence). CDR3 loop: CAWSVDRNQPQHF. CDR3 bases: TGTGCCTGGAGTGTAGACAGAAATCAGCCCCAGCATTTT.